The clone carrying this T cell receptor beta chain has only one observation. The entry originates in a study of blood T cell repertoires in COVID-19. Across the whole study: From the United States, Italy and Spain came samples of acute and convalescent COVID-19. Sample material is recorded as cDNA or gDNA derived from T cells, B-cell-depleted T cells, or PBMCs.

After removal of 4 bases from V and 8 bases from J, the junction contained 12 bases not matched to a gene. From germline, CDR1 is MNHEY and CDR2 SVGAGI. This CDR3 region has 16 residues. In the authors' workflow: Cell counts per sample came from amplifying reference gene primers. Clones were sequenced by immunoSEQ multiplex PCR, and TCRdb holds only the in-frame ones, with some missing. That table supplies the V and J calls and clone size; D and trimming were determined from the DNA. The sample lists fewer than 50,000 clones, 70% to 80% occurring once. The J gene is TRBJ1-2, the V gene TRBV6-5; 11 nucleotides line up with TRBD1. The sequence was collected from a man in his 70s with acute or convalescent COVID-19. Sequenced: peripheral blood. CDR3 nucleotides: TGTGCCAGCAGTTCCCCCTGGACAGGGGGCTCCGGCGGCTACACCTTC. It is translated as CASSSPWTGGSGGYTF.